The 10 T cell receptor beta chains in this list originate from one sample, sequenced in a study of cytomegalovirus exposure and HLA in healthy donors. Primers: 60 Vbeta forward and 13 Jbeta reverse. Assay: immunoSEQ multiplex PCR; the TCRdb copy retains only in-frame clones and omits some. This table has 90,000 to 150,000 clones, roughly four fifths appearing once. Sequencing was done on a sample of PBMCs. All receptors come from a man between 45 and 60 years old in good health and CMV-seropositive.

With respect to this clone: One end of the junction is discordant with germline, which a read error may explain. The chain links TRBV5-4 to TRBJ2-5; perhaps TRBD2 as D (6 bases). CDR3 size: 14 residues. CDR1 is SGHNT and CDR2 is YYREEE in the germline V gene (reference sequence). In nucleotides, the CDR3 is TGTGTCAGCAGCTTGGGCTTGGGGGGAGAGACCCAGTACTTC. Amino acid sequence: CVSSLGLGGETQYF.

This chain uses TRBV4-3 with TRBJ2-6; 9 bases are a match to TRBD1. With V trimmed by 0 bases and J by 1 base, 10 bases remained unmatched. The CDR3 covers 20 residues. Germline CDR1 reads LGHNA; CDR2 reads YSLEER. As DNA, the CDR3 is TGCGCCAGCAGCCAAGATGAGGACAGGGGATTTGGGTCTGGGGCCAACGTCCTGACTTTC. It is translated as CASSQDEDRGFGSGANVLTF.

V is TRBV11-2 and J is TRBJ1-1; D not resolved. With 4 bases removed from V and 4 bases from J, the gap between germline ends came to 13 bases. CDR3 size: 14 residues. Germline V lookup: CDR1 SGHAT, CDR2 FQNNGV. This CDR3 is CASSSVTRGTEAFF. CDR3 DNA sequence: TGTGCCAGCAGCTCTGTAACTCGGGGCACTGAAGCTTTCTTT.

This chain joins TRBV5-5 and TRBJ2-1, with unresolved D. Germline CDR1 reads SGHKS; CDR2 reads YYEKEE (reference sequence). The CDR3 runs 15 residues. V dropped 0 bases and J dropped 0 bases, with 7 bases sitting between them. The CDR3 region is CASSLGGSSYNEQFF. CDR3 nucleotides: TGTGCCAGCAGCTTGGGCGGTAGCTCCTACAATGAGCAGTTCTTC.

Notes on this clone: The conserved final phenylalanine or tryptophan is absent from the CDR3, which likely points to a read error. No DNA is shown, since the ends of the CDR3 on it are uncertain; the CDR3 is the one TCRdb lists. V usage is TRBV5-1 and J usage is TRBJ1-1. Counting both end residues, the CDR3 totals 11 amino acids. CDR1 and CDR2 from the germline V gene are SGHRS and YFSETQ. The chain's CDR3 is CASILAGQPPG.

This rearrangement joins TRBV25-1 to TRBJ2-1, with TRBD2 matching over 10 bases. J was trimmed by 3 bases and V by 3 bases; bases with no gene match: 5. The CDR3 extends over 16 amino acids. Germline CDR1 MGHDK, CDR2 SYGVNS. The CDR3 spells CASSDPTSGNYNEQFF. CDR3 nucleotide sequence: TGTGCCAGCAGTGACCCAACTAGCGGGAACTACAATGAGCAGTTCTTC.

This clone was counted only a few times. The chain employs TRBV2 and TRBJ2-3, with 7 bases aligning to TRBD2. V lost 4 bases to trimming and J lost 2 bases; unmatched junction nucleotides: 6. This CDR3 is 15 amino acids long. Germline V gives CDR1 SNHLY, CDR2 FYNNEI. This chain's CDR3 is CASSGPSGNTDTQYF. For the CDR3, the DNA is TGTGCCAGCAGTGGCCCGAGCGGGAACACAGATACGCAGTATTTT. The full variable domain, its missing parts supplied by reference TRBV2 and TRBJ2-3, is EPEVTQTPSHQVTQMGQEVILRCVPISNHLYFYWYRQILGQKVEFLVSFYNNEISEKSEIFDDQFSVERPDGSNFTLKIRSTKLEDSAMYFCASSGPSGNTDTQYFGPGTRLTVL.

CDR3 nucleotide sequence: TGCAGCGCAGTACAGGGTGACGAGACCCAGTACTTC. Its protein product is CSAVQGDETQYF. J is TRBJ2-5 and V is TRBV29-1, with D perhaps matching TRBD1 (6 bases). Germline loops: CDR1 SQVTM, CDR2 ANQGSEA. The CDR3 sequence is 12 residues long. Trimming took off 7 bases at V and 5 bases at J, with 14 bases between the two ends.

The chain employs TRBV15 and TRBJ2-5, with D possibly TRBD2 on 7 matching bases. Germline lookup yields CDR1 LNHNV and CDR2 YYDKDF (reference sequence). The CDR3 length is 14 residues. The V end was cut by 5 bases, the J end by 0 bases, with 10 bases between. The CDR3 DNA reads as TGTGCCACCAGCGGGAGGGGGGACCAAGAGACCCAGTACTTC. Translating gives CATSGRGDQETQYF.

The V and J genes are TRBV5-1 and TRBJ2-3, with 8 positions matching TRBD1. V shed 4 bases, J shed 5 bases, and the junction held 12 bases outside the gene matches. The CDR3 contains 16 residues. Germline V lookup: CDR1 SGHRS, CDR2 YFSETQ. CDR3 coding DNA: TGCGCCAGCAGCGAGGCCCCCCAGGGGGCAATAGATACGCAGTATTTT. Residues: CASSEAPQGAIDTQYF.